This T cell receptor beta chain was retrieved from a study of cytomegalovirus exposure and HLA in healthy donors. Notes on the study in general: Most CMV-associated TCR beta chains were later found to appear HLA-restricted.

A few counts support this clone. Its antigen is currently unknown. Primers: 60 Vbeta forward and 13 Jbeta reverse. Clones were sequenced by immunoSEQ multiplex PCR, and TCRdb holds only the in-frame ones, with some missing. The sample yields about 60,000 clones, around two thirds seen once. This CDR3 is built from 15 residues. Per germline, CDR1 ENHRY and CDR2 SYGVKD. Losses at the gene ends were 2 bases for V and 4 bases for J; bases not matched to a gene: 7. The TCR comes from a woman aged 60 to 75 in good health and CMV-seropositive. This chain joins TRBV10-3 and TRBJ1-1; 7 bases line up with TRBD1. The sample taken for sequencing was PBMCs. The CDR3: CAISEGRQGGTEAFF. For the CDR3, the DNA is TGTGCCATCAGTGAGGGAAGGCAGGGGGGCACTGAAGCTTTCTTT.